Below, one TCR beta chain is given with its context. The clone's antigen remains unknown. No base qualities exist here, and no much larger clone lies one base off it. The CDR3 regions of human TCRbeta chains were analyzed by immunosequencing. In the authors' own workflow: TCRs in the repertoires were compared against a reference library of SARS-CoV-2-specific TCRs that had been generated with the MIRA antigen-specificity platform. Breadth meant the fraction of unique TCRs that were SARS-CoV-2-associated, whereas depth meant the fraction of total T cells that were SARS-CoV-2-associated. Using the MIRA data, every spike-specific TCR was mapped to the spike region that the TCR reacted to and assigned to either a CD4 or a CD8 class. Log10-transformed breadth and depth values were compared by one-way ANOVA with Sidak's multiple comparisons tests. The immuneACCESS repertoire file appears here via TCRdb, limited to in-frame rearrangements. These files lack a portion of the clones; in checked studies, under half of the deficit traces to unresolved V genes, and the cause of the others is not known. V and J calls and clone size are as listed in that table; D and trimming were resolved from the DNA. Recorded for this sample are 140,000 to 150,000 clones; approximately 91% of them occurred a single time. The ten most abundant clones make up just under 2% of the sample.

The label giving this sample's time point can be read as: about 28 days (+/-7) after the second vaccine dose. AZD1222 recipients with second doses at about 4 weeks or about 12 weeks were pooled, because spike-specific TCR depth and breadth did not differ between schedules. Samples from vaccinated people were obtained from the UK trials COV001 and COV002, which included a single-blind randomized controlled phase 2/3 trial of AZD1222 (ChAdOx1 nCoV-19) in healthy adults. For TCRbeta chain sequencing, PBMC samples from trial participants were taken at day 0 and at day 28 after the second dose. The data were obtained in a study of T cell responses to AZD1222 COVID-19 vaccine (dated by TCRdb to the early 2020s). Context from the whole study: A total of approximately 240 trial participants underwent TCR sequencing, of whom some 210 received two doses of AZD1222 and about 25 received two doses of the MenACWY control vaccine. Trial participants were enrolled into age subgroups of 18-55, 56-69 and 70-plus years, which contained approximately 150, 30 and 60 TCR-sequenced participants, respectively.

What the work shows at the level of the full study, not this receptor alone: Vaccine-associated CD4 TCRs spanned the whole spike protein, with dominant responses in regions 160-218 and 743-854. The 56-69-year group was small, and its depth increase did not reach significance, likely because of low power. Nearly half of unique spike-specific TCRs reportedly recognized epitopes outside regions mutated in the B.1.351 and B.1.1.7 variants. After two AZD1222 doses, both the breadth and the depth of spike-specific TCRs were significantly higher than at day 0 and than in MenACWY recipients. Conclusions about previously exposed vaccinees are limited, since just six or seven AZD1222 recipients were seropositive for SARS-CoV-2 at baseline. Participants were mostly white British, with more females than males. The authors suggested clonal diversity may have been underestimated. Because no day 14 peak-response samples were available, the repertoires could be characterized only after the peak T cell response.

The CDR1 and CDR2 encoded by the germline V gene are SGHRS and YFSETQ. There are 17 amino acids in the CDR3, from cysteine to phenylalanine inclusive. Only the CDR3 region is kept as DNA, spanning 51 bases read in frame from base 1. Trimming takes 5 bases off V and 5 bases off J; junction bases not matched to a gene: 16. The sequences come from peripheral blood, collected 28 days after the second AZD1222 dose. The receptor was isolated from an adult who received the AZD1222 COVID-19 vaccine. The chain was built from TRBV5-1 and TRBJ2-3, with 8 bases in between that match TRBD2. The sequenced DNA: TGCGCCAGCAGGTTCCTGTGGCGGGGGGCCCCACAAGATACGCAGTATTTT. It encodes CASRFLWRGAPQDTQYF.